This TCR beta chain was retrieved from a study of blood T cell repertoires in COVID-19. As for the study in general: T cells, B-cell-depleted T cells, or PBMCs provided the cDNA or gDNA that served as material.

V lost 3 bases and J 7 bases, leaving 13 bases between the germline ends. Germline CDR1 reads SNHLY; CDR2 reads FYNNEI. This CDR3 region has 14 residues. The data were produced by immunoSEQ multiplex PCR, yet TCRdb's version contains in-frame clones alone and is incomplete. The data hold some 250,000 clones, with about 85% observed a single time. Specimen: peripheral blood. This TCR came from a man aged 55 to 70 who had recovered from COVID-19. The chain couples TRBV2 to TRBJ2-1, with D possibly matching TRBD1 (5 bases). This CDR3 is CASSDRVIFNEQFF. The CDR3 DNA is TGTGCCAGCAGTGACAGGGTAATCTTTAATGAGCAGTTCTTC. The whole variable domain, remainder taken from reference TRBV2 and TRBJ2-1, is EPEVTQTPSHQVTQMGQEVILRCVPISNHLYFYWYRQILGQKVEFLVSFYNNEISEKSEIFDDQFSVERPDGSNFTLKIRSTKLEDSAMYFCASSDRVIFNEQFFGPGTRLTVL.